This TCR beta chain was recorded in a study of identical twins. Notes on the study in general: Among monozygotic twins, out-of-frame TCR alpha sharing exceeded what models predicted. Some out-of-frame alpha sequences were shared by twins, and these showed excess low generation probability.

As for this clonotype: The antigen remains unidentified.

Addition of a universal primer site occurred through template switching, and cDNA carried unique molecular identifiers. TCRdb reanalysed the 5' RACE reads using MiXCR and keeps one entry per CDR3 protein. Of some 1,700,000 distinct CDR3 sequences listed, about 32% are singletons. Sequencing was performed on cord blood. The source of this sequence is a newborn girl in good health.

DNA of the CDR3: TGCGCCAGCAGCTTGGGGCCTAGAGGGGCTAATGAGCAGTTCTTC. Its translation is CASSLGPRGANEQFF. The J gene is TRBJ2-1, the V gene TRBV5-1; D tentatively reads TRBD1 or TRBD2 (5 bases each). The CDR3 is 15 residues long. Germline V CDR1 and CDR2: SGHRS, YFSETQ. The ends were cut back, 0 bases at V and 7 bases at J, with 14 bases in the middle.